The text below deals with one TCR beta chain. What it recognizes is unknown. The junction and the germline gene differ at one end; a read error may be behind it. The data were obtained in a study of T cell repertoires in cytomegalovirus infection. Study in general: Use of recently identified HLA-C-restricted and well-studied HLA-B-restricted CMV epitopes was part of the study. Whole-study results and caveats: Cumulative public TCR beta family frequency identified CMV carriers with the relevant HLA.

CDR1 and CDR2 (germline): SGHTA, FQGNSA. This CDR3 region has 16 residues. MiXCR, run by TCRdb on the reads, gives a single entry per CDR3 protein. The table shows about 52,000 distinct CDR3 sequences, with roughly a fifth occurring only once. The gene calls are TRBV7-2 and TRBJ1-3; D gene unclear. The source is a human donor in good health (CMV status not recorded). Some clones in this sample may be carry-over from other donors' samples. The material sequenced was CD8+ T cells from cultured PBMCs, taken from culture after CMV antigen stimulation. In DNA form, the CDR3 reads TGTGCCAGCAGCTTAGTAGAGCAATCCTCTGGAAAAACCATATATTTT. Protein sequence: CASSLVEQSSGKTIYF.